Sequencing of this TCR beta chain was carried out in a study of blood T cell repertoires in COVID-19. As for the study in general: Nucleic acid was either cDNA or gDNA, and it came from T cells, B-cell-depleted T cells, or PBMCs.

The data were produced by immunoSEQ multiplex PCR, yet TCRdb's version contains in-frame clones alone and is incomplete. Of more than 150,000 clones in the sample, 84% were seen once. The sample consisted of peripheral blood. The source of this sequence is a human donor in a cohort sampled during active COVID-19.

The CDR3 reads CASSLAQTGAEYEQYF. CDR3 sequence (DNA): TGTGCCAGCAGCTTAGCCCAGACAGGGGCCGAATACGAGCAGTACTTC. The chain joins TRBV13 to TRBJ2-7; 8 positions agree with TRBD1. After removal of 1 base from V and 4 bases from J, the junction contained 9 bases not matched to a gene. Germline CDR1 PRHDT, CDR2 FYEKMQ (reference sequence). The CDR3 covers 16 residues.